This TCR beta chain was obtained from a study of shared clonotypes between healthy human individuals. TCRdb keeps only in-frame clones here, not all; method: immunoSEQ multiplex PCR. The sample lists approximately 940,000 clones; approximately 80% were seen once. Overall study results and limits: Generally, naive subsets came out with larger estimated richness than memory subsets. Clonotypes shared by all four donors outscored non-shared clonotypes in generation probability. In the sorted subsets, rarefaction showed sequencing was incomplete despite large depth.

The CDR3 has 15 residues. V was pared by 3 bases and J by 1 base, with 9 bases between. Germline V gene lookup returns CDR1 SNHLY and CDR2 FYNNEI. A note on this clone: Its antigen is unidentified.

The clonotype comes from a man between 18 and 29 years old in good health. This rearrangement joins TRBV2 to TRBJ2-2, with a tentative D call TRBD1 (6 bases). Sequencing input: memory CD4+ T cells sorted from blood. Sample subset: CD45RA-negative fraction. The CDR3 region is CASSDKGVNTGELFF. The CDR3 DNA reads as TGTGCCAGCAGTGATAAGGGGGTGAACACCGGGGAGCTGTTTTTT.